This T cell receptor (beta chain) originates from a study of T-cell reconstitution after alpha-beta-depleted transplantation in children. Unique molecular identifiers were incorporated when the TCRbeta library was constructed. TCRdb independently ran MiXCR on the PCR reads; one entry per CDR3 protein. Of about 610,000 distinct CDR3 sequences listed, more than 9% are singletons. V was pared by 5 bases and J by 5 bases, with 8 bases of the junction left unmatched. Germline CDR1 and CDR2: SQVTM and ANQGSEA. This CDR3 is built from 14 residues. This clonotype occurred many times. V gene TRBV29-1 combines with J gene TRBJ2-5; TRBD2 matches at 10 bases. This material consisted of PBMCs from the stem cell graft donor, taken from the stem cell graft. The receptor's source is a human donor who donated a stem cell graft to a child with acute myeloid leukemia. CDR3 bases: TGCAGCGTTAATCGAGCGGGAGGGCCGGAGACCCAGTACTTC. The encoded protein is CSVNRAGGPETQYF.